The clone carrying this T cell receptor (beta chain) was counted a single time. Its antigen remains unknown. Time point reported: recipient sample about 28 days before transplant, after cytoreduction. Samples: about 28 days before transplant, then days 30, 100 and 180 after. CDR1 is SNHLY and CDR2 is FYNNEI in the germline V gene. The CDR3 has 16 residues. J gave up 1 base and V 2 bases, and 6 bases lay outside the gene matches. Sequencing was performed with immunoSEQ multiplex PCR; in TCRdb, only in-frame clones are kept and a portion is missing. Of some 2,000 clones listed, approximately 93% are singletons. The sample comes from a study of T cell clonotyping in hematopoietic cell transplantation. Study overall: Cytoreduction preceded collection of pretransplant recipient samples.

Broader study findings: After transplant, recipient diversity fell while pathologically expanded clonotypes grew through day 180. Cells were unsorted, so CD4 and CD8 contributions were not separated.

This material consisted of peripheral blood mononuclear cells, taken before stem cell transplant. V and J are TRBV2 and TRBJ2-5, with 8 nucleotides matching TRBD2. The sequence came from a woman aged 45-60 years with acute myeloid leukemia. Some clones in this sample may be carry-over from other donors' samples. The CDR3: CASSELAGNGQETQYF. CDR3 DNA: TGTGCCAGCAGTGAACTAGCGGGCAACGGCCAAGAGACCCAGTACTTC.